This T cell receptor beta chain was found in a study of blood T cell repertoires in COVID-19. Assay used: immunoSEQ multiplex PCR; TCRdb lists only in-frame clones, some missing. The sample holds 140,000 to 150,000 clones, about four fifths seen once. This clone showed up just once. The CDR3 is 15 amino acids. V trimming: 0 bases; J trimming: 5 bases; junction bases outside the gene matches: 4. Germline values: CDR1 MNHEY, CDR2 SVGAGI. Sequencing was carried out using peripheral blood. The receptor's source is a human donor with acute or convalescent COVID-19. The donor label of this sample is uncertain. This sequence joins TRBV6-5 and TRBJ1-1; 9 bases fit TRBD1. DNA for the CDR3: TGTGCCAGCAGTTACTCGGGACAGGGTAAAACTGAAGCTTTCTTT. It specifies CASSYSGQGKTEAFF.